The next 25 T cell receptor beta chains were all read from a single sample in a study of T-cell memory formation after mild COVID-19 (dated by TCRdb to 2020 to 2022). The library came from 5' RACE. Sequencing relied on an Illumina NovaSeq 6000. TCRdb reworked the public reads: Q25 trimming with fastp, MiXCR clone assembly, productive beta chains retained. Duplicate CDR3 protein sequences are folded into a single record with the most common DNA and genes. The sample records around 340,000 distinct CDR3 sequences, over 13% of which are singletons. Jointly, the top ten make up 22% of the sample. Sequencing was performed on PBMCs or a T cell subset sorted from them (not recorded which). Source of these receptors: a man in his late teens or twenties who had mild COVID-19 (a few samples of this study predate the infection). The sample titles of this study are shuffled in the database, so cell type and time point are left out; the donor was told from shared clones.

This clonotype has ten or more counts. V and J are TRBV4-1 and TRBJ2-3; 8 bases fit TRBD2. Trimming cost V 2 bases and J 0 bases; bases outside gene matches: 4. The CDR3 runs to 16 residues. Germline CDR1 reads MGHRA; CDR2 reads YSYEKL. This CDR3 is CASSQKLAESTDTQYF. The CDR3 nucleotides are TGCGCCAGCAGCCAAAAACTAGCGGAGAGCACAGATACGCAGTATTTT.

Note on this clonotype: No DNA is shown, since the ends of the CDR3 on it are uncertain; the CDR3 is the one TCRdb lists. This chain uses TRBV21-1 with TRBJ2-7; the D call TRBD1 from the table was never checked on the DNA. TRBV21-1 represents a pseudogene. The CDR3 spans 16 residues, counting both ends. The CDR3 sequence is CASSKSWAGGAYEQYV.

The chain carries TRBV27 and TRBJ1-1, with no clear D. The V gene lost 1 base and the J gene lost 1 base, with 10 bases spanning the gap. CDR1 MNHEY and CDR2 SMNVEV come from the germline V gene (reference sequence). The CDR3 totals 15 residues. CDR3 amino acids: CASSLFLDPNTEAFF. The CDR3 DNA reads TGTGCCAGCAGTTTATTCCTGGATCCGAACACTGAAGCTTTCTTT.

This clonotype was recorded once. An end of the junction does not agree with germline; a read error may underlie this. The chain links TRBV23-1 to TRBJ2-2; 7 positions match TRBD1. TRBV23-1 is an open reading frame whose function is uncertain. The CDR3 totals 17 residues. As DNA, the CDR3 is TGCGCCAGCAGTCCAGGGTCGGGAAGGGGGCGAGCCGGGGAGATGTTTTTT. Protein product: CASSPGSGRGRAGEMFF.

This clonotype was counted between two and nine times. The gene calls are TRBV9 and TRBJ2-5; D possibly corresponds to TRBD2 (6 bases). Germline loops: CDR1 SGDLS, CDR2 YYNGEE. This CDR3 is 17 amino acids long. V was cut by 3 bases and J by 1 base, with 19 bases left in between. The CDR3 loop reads CASSAKQTRGTQETQYF. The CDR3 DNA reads TGTGCCAGCAGCGCGAAACAAACTCGGGGGACCCAAGAGACCCAGTACTTC.

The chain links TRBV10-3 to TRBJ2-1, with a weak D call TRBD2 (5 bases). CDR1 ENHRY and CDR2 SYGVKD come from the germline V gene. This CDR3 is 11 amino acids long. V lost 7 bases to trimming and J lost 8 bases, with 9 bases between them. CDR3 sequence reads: CAITSGYEQFF. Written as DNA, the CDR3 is TGTGCCATCACCAGCGGCTATGAGCAGTTCTTC.

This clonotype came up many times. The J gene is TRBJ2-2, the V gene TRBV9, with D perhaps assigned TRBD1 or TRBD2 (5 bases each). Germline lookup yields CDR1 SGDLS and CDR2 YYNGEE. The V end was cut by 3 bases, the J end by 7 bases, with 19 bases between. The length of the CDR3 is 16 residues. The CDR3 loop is CASSARDEHRIGELFF. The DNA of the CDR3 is TGTGCCAGCAGCGCCCGGGACGAACACCGAATCGGGGAGCTGTTTTTT.

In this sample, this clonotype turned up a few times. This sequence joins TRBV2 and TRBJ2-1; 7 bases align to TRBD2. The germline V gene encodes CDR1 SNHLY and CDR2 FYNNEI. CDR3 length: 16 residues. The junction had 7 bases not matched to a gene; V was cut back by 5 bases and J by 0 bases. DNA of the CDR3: TGTGCCAGCAGTCATCCTCAGCGGGGCTCCTACAATGAGCAGTTCTTC. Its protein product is CASSHPQRGSYNEQFF.

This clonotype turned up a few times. CDR3 residues: CASSLGRLAGYEQYF. The CDR3 DNA sequence: TGTGCCAGCAGCTTAGGGAGACTAGCGGGGTACGAGCAGTACTTC. This chain connects TRBV7-2 to TRBJ2-7; 11 nucleotides line up with TRBD2. Germline CDR1 is SGHTA and CDR2 is FQGNSA. J lost 4 bases, V lost 1 base, and 3 bases had no gene match. This CDR3 is built from 15 residues.

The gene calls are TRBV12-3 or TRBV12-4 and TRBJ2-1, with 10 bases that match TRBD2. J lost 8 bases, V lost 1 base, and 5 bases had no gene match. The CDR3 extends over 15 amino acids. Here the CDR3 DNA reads TGTGCCAGCAGTTTAGGAGCGGGGGGGCCCTATGAGCAGTTCTTC. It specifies CASSLGAGGPYEQFF.

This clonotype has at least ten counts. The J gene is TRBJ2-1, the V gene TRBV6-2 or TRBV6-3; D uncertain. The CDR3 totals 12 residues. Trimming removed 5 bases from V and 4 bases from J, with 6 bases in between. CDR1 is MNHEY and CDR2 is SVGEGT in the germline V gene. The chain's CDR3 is CASSTTYNEQFF. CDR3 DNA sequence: TGTGCCAGCAGTACGACGTACAATGAGCAGTTCTTC.

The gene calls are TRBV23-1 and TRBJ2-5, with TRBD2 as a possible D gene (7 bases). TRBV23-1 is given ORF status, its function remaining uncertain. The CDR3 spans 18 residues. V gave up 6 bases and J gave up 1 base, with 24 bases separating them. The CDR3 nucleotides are TGCGCCAGCAGCGGTTTGTTCGGGGGGCTTTTTGTCCAAGAGACCCAGTACTTC. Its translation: CASSGLFGGLFVQETQYF.

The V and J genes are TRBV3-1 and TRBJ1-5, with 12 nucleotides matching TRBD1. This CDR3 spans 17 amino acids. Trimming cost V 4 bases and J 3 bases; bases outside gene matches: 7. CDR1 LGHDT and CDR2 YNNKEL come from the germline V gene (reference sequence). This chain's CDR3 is CASSPRPGQGANQPQHF. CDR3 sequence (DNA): TGTGCCAGCAGCCCTCGACCGGGACAGGGGGCCAATCAGCCCCAGCATTTT. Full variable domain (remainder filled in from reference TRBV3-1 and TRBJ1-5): DTAVSQTPKYLVTQMGNDKSIKCEQNLGHDTMYWYKQDSKKFLKIMFSYNNKELIINETVPNRFSPKSPDKAHLNLHINSLELGDSAVYFCASSPRPGQGANQPQHFGDGTRLSIL.

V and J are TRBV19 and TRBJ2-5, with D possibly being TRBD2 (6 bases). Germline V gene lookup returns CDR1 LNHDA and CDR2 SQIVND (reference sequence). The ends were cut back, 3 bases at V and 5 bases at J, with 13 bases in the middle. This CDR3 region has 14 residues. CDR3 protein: CASSIRGGGETQYF. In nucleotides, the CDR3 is TGTGCCAGTAGTATTAGAGGAGGAGGGGAGACCCAGTACTTC.

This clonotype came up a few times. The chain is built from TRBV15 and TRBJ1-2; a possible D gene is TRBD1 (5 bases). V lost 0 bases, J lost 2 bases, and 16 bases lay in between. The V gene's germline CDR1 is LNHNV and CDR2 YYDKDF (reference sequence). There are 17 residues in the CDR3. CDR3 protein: CATSRDHGLAGNYGYTF. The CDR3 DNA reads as TGTGCCACCAGCAGAGATCACGGTTTGGCAGGGAACTATGGCTACACCTTC. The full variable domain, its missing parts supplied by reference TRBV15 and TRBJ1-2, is DAMVIQNPRYQVTQFGKPVTLSCSQTLNHNVMYWYQQKSSQAPKLLFHYYDKDFNNEADTPDNFQSRRPNTSFCFLDIRSPGLGDTAMYLCATSRDHGLAGNYGYTFGSGTRLTVV.

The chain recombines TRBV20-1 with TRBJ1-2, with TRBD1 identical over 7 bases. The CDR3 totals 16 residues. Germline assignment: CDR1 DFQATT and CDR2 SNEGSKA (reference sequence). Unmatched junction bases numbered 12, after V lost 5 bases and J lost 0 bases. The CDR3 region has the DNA TGCAGTGCTCCCGGGACAGCTCAAGGGGCTAACTATGGCTACACCTTC. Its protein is CSAPGTAQGANYGYTF.

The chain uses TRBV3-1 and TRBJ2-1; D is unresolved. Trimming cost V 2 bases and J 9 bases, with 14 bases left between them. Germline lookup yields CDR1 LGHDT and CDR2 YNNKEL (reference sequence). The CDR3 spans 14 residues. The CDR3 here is CASSQRIRVSEQFF. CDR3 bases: TGTGCCAGCAGCCAACGCATCCGGGTTTCTGAGCAGTTCTTC.

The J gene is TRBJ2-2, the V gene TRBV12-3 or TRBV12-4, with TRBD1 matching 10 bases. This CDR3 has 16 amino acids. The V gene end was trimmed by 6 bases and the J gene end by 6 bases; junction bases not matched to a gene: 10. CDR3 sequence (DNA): TGTGCCAGCAGGCACCGGGACAGGGGTGATCCCGGGGAGCTGTTTTTT. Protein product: CASRHRDRGDPGELFF.

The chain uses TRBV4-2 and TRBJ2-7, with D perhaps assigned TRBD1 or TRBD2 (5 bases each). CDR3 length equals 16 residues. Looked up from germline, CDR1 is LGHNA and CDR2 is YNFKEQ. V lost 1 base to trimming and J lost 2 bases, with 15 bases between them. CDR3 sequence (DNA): TGTGCCAGCAGCCAAGGTCGAGGGGCCACAGCCTACGAGCAGTACTTC. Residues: CASSQGRGATAYEQYF.

CDR3 nucleotide sequence: TGTGCCAGCAGCTCCGAACTTTACAGGGTGAACACCGGGGAGCTGTTTTTT. Translated, it gives CASSSELYRVNTGELFF. J is TRBJ2-2 and V is TRBV11-2; possible D gene TRBD1, 6 bases. The germline V and J ends were trimmed by 4 bases and 1 base, with 16 bases remaining between them. The CDR3 contains 17 residues. The germline V gene has CDR1 SGHAT and CDR2 FQNNGV.

CDR3 loop: CASSKQFGQGNTEAFF. CDR3 nucleotides: TGTGCCAGCAGCAAACAGTTCGGACAGGGGAACACTGAAGCTTTCTTT. The chain joins TRBV6-2 or TRBV6-3 to TRBJ1-1, with 8 nucleotides matching TRBD1. The CDR3 runs 16 residues. With V trimmed by 6 bases and J by 1 base, 10 bases remained unmatched. Germline lookup yields CDR1 MNHEY and CDR2 SVGEGT.

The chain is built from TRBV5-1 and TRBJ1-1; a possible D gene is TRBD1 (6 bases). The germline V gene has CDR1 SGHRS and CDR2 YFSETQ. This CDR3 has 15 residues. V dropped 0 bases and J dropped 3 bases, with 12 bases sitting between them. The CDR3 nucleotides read TGCGCCAGCAGCTTGGGCGACCCAGGGGACACTGAAGCTTTCTTT. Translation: CASSLGDPGDTEAFF.

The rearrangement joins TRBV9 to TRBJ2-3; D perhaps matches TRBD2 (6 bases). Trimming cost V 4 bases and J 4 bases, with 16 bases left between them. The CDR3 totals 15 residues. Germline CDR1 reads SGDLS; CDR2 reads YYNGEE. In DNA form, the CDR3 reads TGTGCCAGCAGCACCAAACCGGGGGTGGCAGATACGCAGTATTTT. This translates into CASSTKPGVADTQYF.

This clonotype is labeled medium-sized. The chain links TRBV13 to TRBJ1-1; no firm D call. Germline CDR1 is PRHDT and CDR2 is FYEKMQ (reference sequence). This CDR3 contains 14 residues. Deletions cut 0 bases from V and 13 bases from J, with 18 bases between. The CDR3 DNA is TGTGCCAGCAGCTTAGGCCTAATGAGGAGGGTCGATTTCTTT. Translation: CASSLGLMRRVDFF.

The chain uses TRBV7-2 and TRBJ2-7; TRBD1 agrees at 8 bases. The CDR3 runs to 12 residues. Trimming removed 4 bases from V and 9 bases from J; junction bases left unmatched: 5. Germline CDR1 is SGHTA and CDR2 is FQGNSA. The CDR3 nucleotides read TGTGCCAGCAGCTCGACAGGGGTGGGGCAGTACTTC. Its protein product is CASSSTGVGQYF.